This T cell receptor beta chain comes out of a study of blood T cell repertoires in COVID-19. Study details: Nucleic acid was either cDNA or gDNA, and it came from T cells, B-cell-depleted T cells, or PBMCs.

A single count supports this clone. How the authors handled the data: Amplification of reference gene primers was used by the study to estimate nucleated cell counts. Profiling relied on immunoSEQ multiplex PCR, and the TCRdb table lists in-frame clones only, not all of them. V and J calls plus clone size are reproduced from that table; the DNA served to infer D and trimming. In the table there are about 120,000 clones, nearly 90% of which are singletons. CDR1 is MRHNA, CDR2 SNTAGT, per germline. V lost 5 bases to trimming and J lost 4 bases; unmatched junction nucleotides: 7. CDR3 length: 15 residues. Seattle's enrolled individuals joined amid active infection and were then monitored longitudinally.

Sequencing was performed on peripheral blood. The clonotype originates from a woman in her fifties or sixties with COVID-19, enrolled during active disease. The rearrangement links TRBV6-4 to TRBJ1-1; 10 bases fit TRBD1. CDR3 DNA sequence: TGTGCCAGCAGTCAGACAGGGGGCCGGGCCACTGAAGCTTTCTTT. Its protein is CASSQTGGRATEAFF.